A single sample is the source of the 8 T cell receptor beta chains below, sequenced in a study of OX40 agonist ivuxolimab in advanced cancers. Generated by immunoSEQ multiplex PCR, the TCRdb table keeps only in-frame clones and is missing some. The repertoire includes about 96,000 clones, around 91% of them detected once, and under 2% sits in the top ten. The sequencing used CD4+ or CD8+ T cells sorted from blood, collected in a trial of the OX40 agonist ivuxolimab. All receptors come from an adult with an advanced solid tumor such as melanoma, head and neck, liver or kidney cancer.

This clone was seen only a few times. The chain has TRBV5-6 and TRBJ2-2; D not certain. V was trimmed by 2 bases and J by 3 bases, leaving 8 bases between them. This CDR3 has 14 residues. Germline loops: CDR1 SGHDT, CDR2 YYEEEE. CDR3 sequence: CASSFGGDTGELFF. The DNA for the CDR3 is TGTGCCAGCAGCTTCGGTGGGGACACCGGGGAGCTGTTTTTT.

This clone was seen a few times. The V and J genes are TRBV19 and TRBJ1-1; no reliable D call. V lost 3 bases and J lost 1, with 6 bases in between. Germline lookup yields CDR1 LNHDA and CDR2 SQIVND (reference sequence). The CDR3 runs 13 residues. CDR3 region: CASSIGPNTEAFF. As DNA, the CDR3 is TGTGCCAGTAGTATTGGACCGAACACTGAAGCTTTCTTT.

V is TRBV21-1 and J is TRBJ1-2; the tabulated D call, TRBD1, remains unverified against the DNA. TRBV21-1 is termed a pseudogene. The CDR3 spans 19 residues. The CDR3 DNA sequence: TGTGCCAGCAGCAAAGGTCATACGACAGGGGTACTTCCCCTCTATGGCTACACCTTC. Its translation: CASSKGHTTGVLPLYGYTF.

The gene calls are TRBV13 and TRBJ2-1; 10 bases are shared with TRBD2. The V gene's germline CDR1 is PRHDT and CDR2 FYEKMQ (reference sequence). There are 16 residues in the CDR3. Germline trimming cut 5 bases from V and 6 bases from J; bases unmatched to any gene: 10. The CDR3 protein is CASSPQTSGTSNEQFF. For the CDR3, the DNA is TGTGCCAGCAGCCCCCAAACTAGCGGGACTTCCAATGAGCAGTTCTTC.

The rearrangement joins TRBV11-3 to TRBJ2-2; D may be TRBD2 (5 bases). This CDR3 spans 14 amino acids. Trimming cost V 2 bases and J 6 bases, with 10 bases left between them. Germline-derived CDR1 and CDR2 are SGHNT and YENEEA. CDR3 in amino acids: CASSLSLVSGELFF. CDR3 bases: TGTGCCAGCAGCTTATCACTAGTGTCCGGGGAGCTGTTTTTT. Together with reference TRBV11-3 and TRBJ2-2, the CDR3 gives the full variable domain: EAGVVQSPRYKIIEKKQPVAFWCNPISGHNTLYWYLQNLGQGPELLIRYENEEAVDDSQLPKDRFSAERLKGVDSTLKIQPAELGDSAVYLCASSLSLVSGELFFGEGSRLTVL.

The V call is TRBV18, the J call TRBJ2-1; 8 bases map to TRBD2. Germline V CDR1 and CDR2: KGHSH, LQKENI. The trim removed 3 bases at V and 0 bases at J, leaving 4 bases unmatched. CDR3 length: 16 amino acids. The CDR3 DNA sequence: TGTGCCAGCTCACCGCTAGCGGGCGTCTCCTACAATGAGCAGTTCTTC. Protein sequence: CASSPLAGVSYNEQFF.

The V and J genes are TRBV7-2 and TRBJ1-5; D not resolved. This CDR3 is 12 amino acids long. V lost 0 bases and J 8 bases, leaving 5 bases between the germline ends. Germline V CDR1 and CDR2: SGHTA, FQGNSA. DNA for the CDR3: TGTGCCAGCAGCTTAGCGAACAAGCCCCAGCATTTT. Protein sequence: CASSLANKPQHF.

The count of this clone is one. The CDR3 nucleotides are TGTGCCAGCAATGGACGACCAACTTACGAGCAGTACTTC. Translating gives CASNGRPTYEQYF. V and J are TRBV6-5 and TRBJ2-7, with D unresolved. V lost 7 bases to trimming and J lost 4 bases, with 14 bases between them. The CDR3 length is 13 residues. Germline loops: CDR1 MNHEY, CDR2 SVGAGI.